A single sample gave rise to the 20 T cell receptor beta chains below, sequenced in a study of T cells after yellow fever vaccination. TCRdb recomputed calls from the 5' RACE reads with MiXCR, one row per CDR3 protein. The sample lists 450,000 to 600,000 distinct CDR3 sequences, roughly a sixth seen once, with roughly a sixth in the top ten. Here the sequenced sample was PBMCs, taken less than 6 days after the first yellow fever vaccination. Receptors originate from a man aged 18-30 years who received the YFV17D yellow fever vaccine.

This chain joins TRBV28 and TRBJ1-1; TRBD1 agrees at 9 bases. Germline CDR1 MDHEN, CDR2 SYDVKM. The CDR3 consists of 17 residues. J lost 6 bases, V lost 10 bases, and 21 bases had no gene match. The CDR3 loop is CANKTGGATKSGPEAFF. The CDR3 DNA is TGTGCCAACAAAACAGGGGGCGCGACAAAGTCGGGGCCTGAAGCTTTCTTT. The whole variable domain, remainder taken from reference TRBV28 and TRBJ1-1, is DVKVTQSSRYLVKRTGEKVFLECVQDMDHENMFWYRQDPGLGLRLIYFSYDVKMKEKGDIPEGYSVSREKKERFSLILESASTNQTSMYLCANKTGGATKSGPEAFFGQGTRLTVV.

The V gene is TRBV29-1, the J gene TRBJ2-1; 8 positions match TRBD1. The CDR3 totals 13 residues. V shed 7 bases and J 3 bases; nucleotides not matched to a gene: 5. From germline, CDR1 is SQVTM and CDR2 ANQGSEA. CDR3 amino acids: CSARTGYYNEQFF. The CDR3 bases are TGCAGCGCTAGGACAGGGTACTACAATGAGCAGTTCTTC.

There are a few counts of this clonotype. The V and J genes are TRBV4-1 and TRBJ1-2, with D perhaps TRBD1 (5 bases). Germline CDR1 MGHRA, CDR2 YSYEKL. Trimming left V 6 bases short and J 0 bases short, with 17 bases between. CDR3 length: 16 residues. The CDR3 is CASRQSSGGPNYGYTF. In DNA, the CDR3 is TGCGCCAGCAGACAATCTAGTGGGGGACCTAACTATGGCTACACCTTC.

The J gene is TRBJ2-7, the V gene TRBV20-1; 9 nucleotides align to TRBD2. This CDR3 contains 14 residues. In germline, CDR1 is DFQATT, CDR2 SNEGSKA (reference sequence). Trimming took 3 bases from V and 2 from J; bases not matched to a gene: 5. The CDR3 loop is CSARAGGAPYEQYF. As DNA, the CDR3 is TGCAGTGCTAGGGCGGGGGGGGCACCCTACGAGCAGTACTTC.

This rearrangement joins TRBV4-1 to TRBJ2-2, with TRBD2 matching 11 bases. J was trimmed by 4 bases and V by 6 bases; bases with no gene match: 13. This CDR3 comprises 18 residues. CDR1 and CDR2 (germline): MGHRA, YSYEKL. CDR3 sequence (DNA): TGCGCCAGCAGTGAAAGCGTCGGGACTAGCGGTCCCACCGGGGAGCTGTTTTTT. This codes for CASSESVGTSGPTGELFF.

The rearrangement uses TRBV5-6 and TRBJ1-2; 7 bases map to TRBD1. CDR3 size: 16 residues. Germline CDR1 is SGHDT and CDR2 is YYEEEE. Germline trimming cut 0 bases from V and 3 bases from J; bases unmatched to any gene: 8. The DNA of the CDR3 is TGTGCCAGCAGCTTGGAGGAGGGGGCTGATCACTATGGCTACACCTTC. Translating it yields CASSLEEGADHYGYTF.

This clonotype was picked up a small number of times. CDR3 loop: CASQVTDTQYF. The CDR3 DNA sequence: TGTGCCAGTCAGGTGACAGATACGCAGTATTTT. The chain uses TRBV2 and TRBJ2-3; no clear D. Looked up from germline, CDR1 is SNHLY and CDR2 is FYNNEI. V was pared by 9 bases and J by 3 bases, with 7 bases between. This CDR3 spans 11 amino acids.

The chain joins TRBV2 to TRBJ2-6; 9 nucleotides match TRBD1. Germline V CDR1 and CDR2: SNHLY, FYNNEI. The CDR3 loop spans 15 amino acids. Trimming took 9 bases from V and 4 from J; bases not matched to a gene: 7. Here the CDR3 reads CARKTGGTGANVLTF. CDR3 coding DNA: TGTGCCAGGAAGACAGGGGGGACAGGGGCCAACGTCCTGACTTTC. Filled out from reference TRBV2 and TRBJ2-6, the complete variable domain reads EPEVTQTPSHQVTQMGQEVILRCVPISNHLYFYWYRQILGQKVEFLVSFYNNEISEKSEIFDDQFSVERPDGSNFTLKIRSTKLEDSAMYFCARKTGGTGANVLTFGAGSRLTVL.

This clonotype was counted only a few times. The gene calls are TRBV7-8 and TRBJ1-4, with 8 positions matching TRBD1. This CDR3 has 16 residues. V lost 6 bases to trimming and J lost 0 bases; unmatched junction nucleotides: 6. Germline CDR1 is SGHVS and CDR2 is FQNEAQ. CDR3: CASRPTGATTNEKLFF. Here the CDR3 DNA reads TGTGCCAGCAGACCGACAGGGGCCACAACTAATGAAAAACTGTTTTTT.

CDR3 region: CASSSTPVSITEAFF. CDR3 DNA sequence: TGTGCCAGCAGTTCGACGCCGGTTTCAATAACTGAAGCTTTCTTT. The chain combines TRBV6-5 with TRBJ1-1; D ambiguous. The V end lost 4 bases, the J end lost 5 bases, and 17 bases lay between the germline ends. Germline lookup yields CDR1 MNHEY and CDR2 SVGAGI. CDR3 size: 15 residues.

This clonotype was seen a handful of times. The chain recombines TRBV27 with TRBJ2-3; possible D gene TRBD2, 5 bases. V shed 0 bases and J shed 2 bases, with 21 bases lying between them. CDR3 size: 19 residues. The V gene's germline CDR1 is MNHEY and CDR2 SMNVEV (reference sequence). DNA of the CDR3: TGTGCCAGCAGTTTATCGCTGGCGGGCAGGTGGGGTTTCACAGATACGCAGTATTTT. This sequence encodes CASSLSLAGRWGFTDTQYF.

This clonotype turned up a few times. The J gene is TRBJ2-3, the V gene TRBV5-1; 8 positions agree with TRBD2. The CDR3 contains 16 residues. J lost 2 bases, V lost 4 bases, and 9 bases had no gene match. Germline CDR1 and CDR2: SGHRS and YFSETQ. The CDR3: CASSLMGSGDTDTQYF. Written as DNA, the CDR3 is TGCGCCAGCAGCCTCATGGGTAGCGGGGACACAGATACGCAGTATTTT.

Written as DNA, the CDR3 is TGCGCCAGCAGCCAAGATCCGGGTTTCGGCCACAATGAGCAGTTCTTC. Its protein is CASSQDPGFGHNEQFF. J is TRBJ2-1 and V is TRBV4-3; D not resolved. The CDR3 is made up of 16 amino acids. CDR1 is LGHNA, CDR2 YSLEER, per germline. Trimming removed 0 bases at V and 5 bases at J, with 14 bases between.

The rearrangement uses TRBV4-1 and TRBJ1-1; D not certain. V gave up 4 bases and J gave up 1 base, with 16 bases separating them. Germline values: CDR1 MGHRA, CDR2 YSYEKL. The CDR3 length is 16 residues. This chain's CDR3 is CASSRQAYDRNTEAFF. DNA of the CDR3: TGCGCCAGCAGCCGTCAGGCTTATGACCGGAACACTGAAGCTTTCTTT.

The V gene is TRBV6-2 or TRBV6-3, the J gene TRBJ1-1; D remains ambiguous. Germline CDR1 reads MNHEY; CDR2 reads SVGEGT. The CDR3 runs to 12 residues. Trimming took 5 bases from V and 3 from J, leaving 7 bases between them. The DNA of the CDR3 is TGTGCCAGCAGTCTCCTGCACACTGAAGCTTTCTTT. This encodes CASSLLHTEAFF.

The chain employs TRBV12-3 or TRBV12-4 and TRBJ2-7; 14 bases align to TRBD2. The CDR3 sequence is 15 residues long. The V gene end was trimmed by 6 bases and the J gene end by 6 bases; junction bases not matched to a gene: 7. Written as DNA, the CDR3 is TGTGCCAGCAGGGCTGGGACTAGCGGGGGAGGCGAGCAGTACTTC. This sequence encodes CASRAGTSGGGEQYF.

A few counts support this clonotype. The V call is TRBV19, the J call TRBJ1-2; no reliable D call. Germline CDR1 is LNHDA and CDR2 is SQIVND (reference sequence). V gave up 2 bases and J gave up 7 bases, with 26 bases separating them. This CDR3 spans 18 amino acids. The CDR3 region is CASSINEGGAYLRGGYTF. The CDR3, as DNA: TGTGCCAGTAGTATAAACGAGGGCGGCGCCTACTTAAGAGGTGGCTACACCTTC.

This clonotype was recorded a few times. The rearrangement links TRBV12-3 or TRBV12-4 to TRBJ2-4; tentatively, D is TRBD1 or TRBD2 (5 bases each). V was pared by 5 bases and J by 6 bases, with 17 bases between. CDR3 length: 15 residues. Here the CDR3 DNA reads TGTGCCAGCAGTGATGATACTCTTGGGGGAAACATTCAGTACTTC. This gives the protein CASSDDTLGGNIQYF.

This clonotype has more than one count but fewer than ten. The chain recombines TRBV6-2 or TRBV6-3 with TRBJ2-7; D possibly matches TRBD1 or TRBD2 (6 bases each). There are 17 residues in the CDR3. Between the trimmed V and J ends, which lost 3 bases and 2 bases, there was a span of 20 bases. Germline values: CDR1 MNHEY, CDR2 SVGEGT. In DNA, the CDR3 is TGTGCCAGCAGTTATTTCTATTTTGAGGAGGGGGCCTACGAGCAGTACTTC. Its protein product is CASSYFYFEEGAYEQYF.

There are a few counts of this clonotype. J is TRBJ2-2 and V is TRBV7-2, with D unresolved. Deletions cut 5 bases from V and 4 bases from J, with 14 bases between. The V gene's germline CDR1 is SGHTA and CDR2 FQGNSA. The CDR3 spans 15 residues. CDR3 DNA sequence: TGTGCCAGCAGCCGTGCGAGAAGGAGCACCGGGGAGCTGTTTTTT. It specifies CASSRARRSTGELFF.